What follows is one T cell receptor beta chain and its context. Its recognized antigen is unknown. Base-call qualities are not available, and no considerably larger clone is one nucleotide away. This record belongs to a study of cytomegalovirus exposure and HLA in healthy donors (dated by TCRdb to about 2017). Notes on the research overall: An earlier analysis of 587 of the donors reported approximately 290 Gb of sequence data and 100 million to 130 million unique TCR beta sequences from 150 million to 200 million T cells. An early release covering roughly 640 HLA-typed donors comprised approximately 290 gigabases of sequencing data and around 80 million unique TCR sequences. Among the 398 genotyped donors, roughly 80% belonged to the genetic ancestry cluster associated with self-reported Caucasian donors. The study was designed to test whether signatures of past pathogen exposure could be identified by cataloging public T cell receptors. The T cell repertoires of 700 or so subjects were profiled by immunosequencing and related to cytomegalovirus serostatus. In addition to the first cohort of 666 subjects, a separate validation cohort of 120 different subjects was used. The study combined high-throughput TCR immunosequencing, statistical association of individual TCRs with disease status, and machine learning to predict cytomegalovirus infection status. A later analysis re-examined previously published TCR beta repertoires from more than 650 donors and added high-resolution HLA genotyping to investigate patterns of TCR occurrence. The later analysis used no new phenotypic data to find candidate immune exposures, relying instead on TCR beta sequences and their occurrence across donors. To decide whether each TCR beta V gene segment behaved as functional or pseudogenic, an earlier analysis of some 570 of the donors relied on high-throughput TCR beta sequencing. Donor age, sex, ethnicity and CMV serostatus were compiled together with the repertoire data. A later genetic analysis took genome-wide SNP genotypes for about three fifths of the roughly 670 donors and used that subset as a discovery cohort. All discovery cohort repertoires had been generated using a single sequencing platform. HLA typing included class I and class II loci at four-digit resolution. Typing coverage varied by locus: roughly 629-640 donors for A, B, C, DRB1 and DQB1; roughly 560 for DQA1; over 600 for DPA1; roughly 450 for DPB1. Roughly five DR-DQ haplotypes were handled as single units for association and clustering because linkage in the cohort was strong. On average, approximately 250,000 unique TCR beta nucleotide sequences were sequenced per donor among roughly 430 genotyped donors of the cohort, with 15% to 20% of those sequences being non-productive.

On the study overall, not on this receptor specifically: Several of the top co-occurrence clusters appeared to be linked to parvovirus B19, influenza, CMV and Epstein-Barr virus, according to a later analysis. A further reported finding was that TCR beta sequences accurately predicted the HLA-A and HLA-B alleles for most subjects in the first cohort. A cluster of highly shared sequence variants was judged likely to be a technical artifact of the sequencing pipeline. The cohort was sequenced for TCR beta chains only, and without alpha or paired-chain data the features that could be detected were limited. In a later analysis, most CMV-associated TCR beta chains were found to appear HLA-restricted, with HLA associations seemingly driven largely by CMV exposure. In vitro tests confirmed that three of the cytomegalovirus-associated TCR beta chains recognize cytomegalovirus antigens. Linkage disequilibrium might explain the correlated functional status among segregating V segments, but an unknown experimental factor could not be excluded. In a later analysis, HLA-associated TCR beta chains were found to be more clonally expanded and to have lower generation probabilities than equally common non-associated chains. Specific HLA alleles were associated with 16,951 TCR beta sequences at a false discovery rate of 0.05 in a later analysis. The classifier was reported to diagnose cytomegalovirus status with high specificity and sensitivity in both the original and validation cohorts. Because HLA typing was missing for some donors at each locus, association tests included only the typed subset. Assigning TCR associations to individual alleles was difficult when HLA alleles, especially DR and DQ, strongly co-occurred. CMV serostatus was the only immune exposure information available for the cohort. Over 15 rarely observed V segments, including chromosome 9 orphons, were excluded from the earlier analysis of some 590 of the donors because counts were too low. Broadly in line with IMGT annotations, most TCR beta V segments showed up in productive rearrangements about 87% or about 30% of the time in an earlier analysis of 450 to 600 of the donors. An association between a missense DCLRE1C variant and V-gene and J-gene trimming of TCR beta chains was found in a later genetic analysis and replicated in an independent cohort. The study gave a list of 150 to 200 TCR beta chains associated with cytomegalovirus. Presence/absence analyses assumed roughly uniform sequencing depth across donors, an assumption that may not hold. Most TCR sequences were seen in very few donors, while some public TCRs were found in many individuals. Compared with the approximately 600-donor mean, donors in an Asian-associated ancestry cluster had fewer N-insertions in productive TCRs, according to a later genetic analysis. It was suggested by the authors that the approach could potentially be generalized to other disease states and immunological phenotypes. Some IMGT-functional V segments, including TRBV6-2 and TRBV6-3, could not be told apart with the 87-base-pair reads, so those segments were excluded. In a later analysis, TCR association rates were found to vary across HLA loci, with the most associated TCRs seen for DRB1 alleles and the fewest for HLA-C alleles.

Preparation of the library involved the immunoSEQ multiplex PCR assay. For the multiplex PCR, a mixture combining 60 forward primers for TCR Vbeta segments and 13 reverse primers for TCR Jbeta segments was used. The CDR3 region of rearranged TCR beta genes was amplified from genomic DNA with a multiplex PCR assay. On the Illumina HiSeq System, the amplified TCR beta libraries were sequenced as 87-base-pair reads. The paper's processing steps were these. A later analysis tallied around 80 million unique TCR beta chains across the approximately 670 repertoires, and about 12 million of those chains were shared by two or more donors. To remove PCR and sequencing errors, raw reads were error-corrected and collapsed into unique sequences using a nearest-neighbor algorithm that merged closely related sequences. Alignment of CDR3 sequences to IMGT reference sequences was used to assign V, D and J gene segments. For a sequence to be retained, a match of at least six nucleotides was required to both a V gene segment and a J gene segment. A rearrangement counted as productive if the CDR3 had no stop codons and remained in frame with V and J, and every other rearrangement counted as non-productive. CDR3 was defined by IMGT convention, running from the second conserved V-encoded cysteine to the conserved J-encoded phenylalanine. The earlier analysis of about 610 of the donors excluded any sequence lacking an unambiguous match to a single V gene segment. In an earlier analysis of almost 600 of the donors, a V segment was called functional when productive rearrangements were above 56.7%, and segregating when the standard deviation between donors exceeded 5%. A statistical classification framework was developed to diagnose cytomegalovirus status using the catalog of TCR beta chain sequences. V and J gene assignment, in a later analysis, came from comparing TCR nucleotide sequences with IMGT/GENE-DB human TR gene sequences. Using the TCRdist pipeline, a later analysis assigned CDR3 sequences along with most-parsimonious VDJ recombination scenarios. In a later analysis, each TCR beta chain was defined by its CDR3 amino acid sequence together with its V-gene family, and reads without a unique V-gene family were excluded. A later analysis removed 592 highly shared, low-generation-probability nucleotide sequences to deal with suspected cross-contamination and a sequencing artifact. For each public chain, a later analysis derived a clonal expansion index from normalized ranks of inferred template counts within each repertoire. Generation probabilities in a later analysis came from a VDJ recombination model fitted to out-of-frame rearrangements, and those results were checked against IGoR. In a later analysis, TCR-TCR, TCR-HLA and TCR-CMV co-occurrence was scored with hypergeometric tests, and a repertoire-size bias correction was applied to TCR pairs. A later analysis estimated false discovery rates by permuting HLA or CMV assignments 20 times. In a later analysis, co-occurring TCRs were grouped using DBSCAN, and TCRdist sequence similarity was added for clustering within HLA-allele-positive subsets. Repertoires with fewer than 30,000 or more than 120,000 public chains, plus five repertoires with anomalous nucleotide sharing, were excluded from co-occurrence clustering. Drawn from immuneACCESS, this table holds only the in-frame rearrangements with V and J called that TCRdb kept. Clones are partly lost; checked studies trace under half to an unresolved V gene and leave the rest unexplained. D and trimming were read from the DNA, whereas the V and J calls and clone size are those reported in that table. Here the sample has approximately 79,000 clones; around 76% occur a single time. The ten largest clones take up roughly 1.7% of the sample.

Clipping removes 4 bases from V and 1 base from J, with 8 as the unmatched junction base count. CDR1 and CDR2, looked up from the germline V gene, are MDHEN and SYDVKM. From the cysteine up to the phenylalanine, the CDR3 has a length of 17 residues. This entry keeps only the CDR3 DNA: 51 bases, framed from base 1. The cohort comprised approximately 700 healthy bone marrow donors. At the time of sampling, every cohort member was nominally healthy, though immune exposures that went unrecorded were likely present. The donor tested CMV seronegative, placing the donor among the 350 to 400 seronegative members of the cohort. A peripheral blood sample was provided by each donor, and peripheral blood mononuclear cells were used for TCR beta sequencing. The Qiagen DNeasy Blood Extraction Kit was used to extract genomic DNA from the blood cell samples.

This receptor was obtained from a man aged 35 to 55 in good health and CMV-seronegative. The chain couples TRBV28 to TRBJ2-5, with TRBD2 identical over 11 junction bases. The sample comprised PBMCs. The DNA reads TGTGCCAGCAGTTCGCGCTCTAGCGGGAGGCTCCAAGAGACCCAGTACTTC. This translates into CASSSRSSGRLQETQYF. When the CDR3 is completed using the reference TRBV28 and TRBJ2-5 genes on either side, the full variable domain is DVKVTQSSRYLVKRTGEKVFLECVQDMDHENMFWYRQDPGLGLRLIYFSYDVKMKEKGDIPEGYSVSREKKERFSLILESASTNQTSMYLCASSSRSSGRLQETQYFGPGTRLLVL.